This TCR beta chain was recorded in a study of cytomegalovirus exposure and HLA in healthy donors. This PCR relied on a set of 60 Vbeta primers and 13 Jbeta primers. The protocol was immunoSEQ multiplex PCR, while the TCRdb copy is restricted to in-frame clones and leaves out a portion. The sample includes roughly 76,000 clones, around three quarters of them seen just once. Donors consisted of healthy bone marrow donors. Germline V gene lookup returns CDR1 MNHEY and CDR2 SVGAGI. CDR3 length equals 15 residues. V gave up 0 bases and J gave up 2 bases; unmatched junction bases: 3. Study-wide points: Within a later analysis, the majority of CMV-associated TCR beta chains appeared HLA-restricted. Later work associated roughly 15,000 TCR beta sequences with HLA alleles at 0.05 false discovery rate. A later analysis, which compared TCR beta chains of equal frequency, found the HLA-associated ones more clonally expanded.

In the case of this clone: What it binds is unknown.

The TCR sequence derives from a man younger than 40 in good health and CMV-seronegative. Sequenced input: PBMCs. The chain employs TRBV6-5 and TRBJ2-7; TRBD1 aligns across 8 bases. The CDR3 coding sequence is TGTGCCAGCAGTTACTCGACAGGGGTCCCCTACGAGCAGTACTTC. Residues: CASSYSTGVPYEQYF.